Here is one T cell receptor beta chain with its context. Its antigen is not known. All diabetic donors were classified as either type 1 or type 2 diabetes. This CDR3 has 14 residues. V gave up 5 bases and J gave up 8 bases, with 18 bases separating them. The V gene's germline CDR1 is MGHDK and CDR2 SYGVNS. The entry originates in a study of type 1 and type 2 diabetes patients. Background on the study: Magnetic bead positive selection isolated CD4+ or CD8+ T cells from PBMCs. Study conclusions and caveats: A median of one highly-expanded CD4+ clone, covering 3% to 4% of reads, occurred in type 2 diabetes.

Genomic DNA was the PCR template. A primer set of 30 forward and 13 reverse primers amplified the CDR3. One entry per CDR3 protein results from TCRdb running MiXCR on the multiplex PCR reads. The sample lists about 290,000 distinct CDR3 sequences; roughly 50% were seen once. The sequenced material came from peripheral blood mononuclear cells (PBMCs). This TCR derives from a man aged 18 to 29 with type 2 diabetes. The rearrangement uses TRBV25-1 and TRBJ1-1; D gene uncertain. This CDR3 reads CASSLSRQDGEAFF. The CDR3 DNA follows: TGTGCCAGCAGTTTATCGAGGCAGGATGGGGAAGCTTTCTTT. Variable domain in full (rest from reference TRBV25-1 and TRBJ1-1): EADIYQTPRYLVIGTGKKITLECSQTMGHDKMYWYQQDPGMELHLIHYSYGVNSTEKGDLSSESTVSRIRTEHFPLTLESARPSHTSQYLCASSLSRQDGEAFFGQGTRLTVV.